The 28 T cell receptor beta chains below were found in one sample sequenced in a study of cytomegalovirus exposure and HLA in healthy donors. PCR involved 60 Vbeta and 13 Jbeta primers. Sequenced by immunoSEQ multiplex PCR; TCRdb stores in-frame clones only, minus some. The sample has 100,000 to 150,000 clones; the top ten hold 0.9% to 1.2%. Sequenced input: PBMCs. The receptors stem from a man younger than 30 in good health and CMV-seronegative.

V is TRBV19 and J is TRBJ2-7; TRBD1 aligns across 8 bases. CDR3 length: 15 amino acids. V was clipped by 2 bases and J by 3 bases; unmatched bases: 6. Germline V gene data show CDR1 as LNHDA and CDR2 as SQIVND (reference sequence). CDR3 bases: TGTGCCAGTAGTATACAGCCAGGGGGCTACTACGAGCAGTACTTC. This gives the protein CASSIQPGGYYEQYF.

The genes are TRBV5-6 and TRBJ2-7; 9 nucleotides agree with TRBD2. Germline values: CDR1 SGHDT, CDR2 YYEEEE. The CDR3 extends over 17 amino acids. Trimming cost V 2 bases and J 2 bases; bases outside gene matches: 11. The CDR3 DNA reads as TGTGCCAGCAGCTTCGGGCTAGCGGGAACTCTTCCCTACGAGCAGTACTTC. Its protein is CASSFGLAGTLPYEQYF.

V is TRBV28 and J is TRBJ2-7; no clear D gene. The ends were cut back, 6 bases at V and 3 bases at J, with 6 bases in the middle. The CDR3 totals 11 residues. CDR1 MDHEN and CDR2 SYDVKM come from the germline V gene. This CDR3 is CASSLNYEQYF. Here the CDR3 DNA reads TGTGCCAGCAGCCTTAACTACGAGCAGTACTTC.

J is TRBJ2-5 and V is TRBV25-1; unclear D gene. The last part of the DNA fits TRBJ2-7 better; the J call may be wrong. Germline V gene lookup returns CDR1 MGHDK and CDR2 SYGVNS. CDR3 length: 13 residues. The CDR3 nucleotides are TGTGCCAGCAGTGACATTCGCGGTTACGAGCAGTACTTC. Protein: CASSDIRGYEQYF.

V usage is TRBV9 and J usage is TRBJ2-6, with 12 positions matching TRBD1. Germline CDR1 and CDR2: SGDLS and YYNGEE. The J segment lost 2 bases and the V segment lost 5 bases, leaving 2 bases of the junction unmatched. CDR3 length equals 16 residues. CDR3 bases: TGTGCCAGCAGGGGACAGGGGGCTGCTGGGGCCAACGTCCTGACTTTC. Residues: CASRGQGAAGANVLTF.

The V gene is TRBV7-2, the J gene TRBJ1-2; TRBD1 might be the D (5 bases). The germline V gene has CDR1 SGHTA and CDR2 FQGNSA. CDR3 length: 13 residues. V was trimmed by 4 bases and J by 4 bases, leaving 10 bases between them. CDR3 nucleotides: TGTGCCAGCAGCTCGGAGGGGTTCTATGGCTACACCTTC. Its translation is CASSSEGFYGYTF. Using reference TRBV7-2 and TRBJ1-2 for the parts outside the CDR3, the full variable domain is GAGVSQSPSNKVTEKGKDVELRCDPISGHTALYWYRQSLGQGLEFLIYFQGNSAPDKSGLPSDRFSAERTGGSVSTLTIQRTQQEDSAVYLCASSSEGFYGYTFGSGTRLTVV.

This chain connects TRBV30 to TRBJ2-5, with a tentative D call TRBD2 (5 bases). V lost 1 base, J lost 2 bases, and 11 bases lay in between. Germline V gives CDR1 GTSNPN, CDR2 SVGIG (reference sequence). The CDR3 contains 14 residues. DNA for the CDR3: TGTGCCTGGAGTGAACCCCGCGGGCAAGAGACCCAGTACTTC. As protein: CAWSEPRGQETQYF.

DNA for the CDR3: TGTGCCAGTAGTTACCGACAGAGCTCTGGAAACACCATATATTTT. Translated, it gives CASSYRQSSGNTIYF. The chain has TRBV19 and TRBJ1-3; D perhaps matches TRBD1 (5 bases). V dropped 5 bases and J dropped 0 bases, with 11 bases sitting between them. Germline V gene lookup returns CDR1 LNHDA and CDR2 SQIVND (reference sequence). This CDR3 has 15 amino acids.

The gene calls are TRBV7-9 and TRBJ2-3; no clear D. V gave up 5 bases and J gave up 3 bases, with 24 bases separating them. The length of the CDR3 is 18 residues. CDR1 is SEHNR and CDR2 is FQNEAQ in the germline V gene (reference sequence). DNA for the CDR3: TGTGCCAGCAGCCCAGGCCGGAATAGTTGGCCTTTGACAGATACGCAGTATTTT. Protein product: CASSPGRNSWPLTDTQYF.

The genes are TRBV5-1 and TRBJ1-1, with TRBD1 as a possible D gene (5 bases). V was clipped by 0 bases and J by 5 bases, with 11 bases between them. Germline-derived CDR1 and CDR2 are SGHRS and YFSETQ. The CDR3 has 14 residues. CDR3 nucleotide sequence: TGCGCCAGCAGCTTGGCCCAGGGTCGGACTGAAGCTTTCTTT. Residues: CASSLAQGRTEAFF.

The chain links TRBV5-6 to TRBJ1-1; the D is unclear. The V gene lost 4 bases and the J gene lost 10 bases, with 23 bases spanning the gap. The CDR3 is 15 residues long. Germline V gives CDR1 SGHDT, CDR2 YYEEEE. The CDR3 nucleotides are TGTGCCAGCAGCCCAGGAGGGTTGGTTTCACGGCGAGCTTTCTTT. This sequence encodes CASSPGGLVSRRAFF.

The chain links TRBV7-8 to TRBJ2-7; TRBD2 aligns across 15 bases. In germline, CDR1 is SGHVS, CDR2 FQNEAQ. The ends lost 4 bases at V and 0 bases at J; junction bases unmatched: 4. CDR3 length: 17 residues. The CDR3 sequence is CASSWTSGGASSYEQYF. DNA for the CDR3: TGTGCCAGCAGCTGGACTAGCGGGGGGGCCAGCTCCTACGAGCAGTACTTC.

The chain joins TRBV27 to TRBJ2-7, with D possibly TRBD2 on 6 matching bases. Germline V gene sequence: CDR1 MNHEY, CDR2 SMNVEV (reference sequence). The CDR3 sequence is 15 residues long. V shed 5 bases and J shed 1 base, with 15 bases lying between them. Written as DNA, the CDR3 is TGTGCCAGCAGTCCCGGGACTTTTTTGTCCTACGAGCAGTACTTC. Translation gives CASSPGTFLSYEQYF.

The chain uses TRBV27 and TRBJ1-1; maybe TRBD1 (6 bases). Germline loops: CDR1 MNHEY, CDR2 SMNVEV (reference sequence). V gave up 4 bases and J gave up 1 base, with 10 bases separating them. The CDR3 has 14 amino acids. CDR3 sequence: CASSSGHTNTEAFF. The CDR3 DNA sequence: TGTGCCAGCAGTTCGGGACATACGAACACTGAAGCTTTCTTT.

This rearrangement joins TRBV30 to TRBJ1-1; 8 bases map to TRBD1. Trimming cost V 4 bases and J 1 base; bases outside gene matches: 8. Germline assignment: CDR1 GTSNPN and CDR2 SVGIG (reference sequence). The CDR3 is 15 amino acids. The DNA for the CDR3 is TGTGCCTGGACTAGACAGGGGATGTGGAACACTGAAGCTTTCTTT. It encodes CAWTRQGMWNTEAFF.

CDR3 coding DNA: TGTGCCAGCTCACCACCGTCAGGGTGGCGTTCACCCCTCCACTTT. It codes for CASSPPSGWRSPLHF. J is TRBJ1-6 and V is TRBV18; D is possibly TRBD1 (5 bases). The CDR3 sequence is 15 residues long. The V gene lost 0 bases and the J gene lost 9 bases, with 12 bases spanning the gap. The germline V gene encodes CDR1 KGHSH and CDR2 LQKENI.

The V call is TRBV27, the J call TRBJ2-7; 9 bases map to TRBD1. V trimming: 3 bases; J trimming: 0 bases; junction bases outside the gene matches: 3. In germline, CDR1 is MNHEY, CDR2 SMNVEV (reference sequence). This CDR3 is 15 amino acids long. The CDR3 loop is CASSFGTGHSYEQYF. In nucleotides, the CDR3 is TGTGCCAGCAGTTTCGGGACAGGGCACTCCTACGAGCAGTACTTC.

The rearrangement uses TRBV5-5 and TRBJ2-7; perhaps TRBD2 as D (6 bases). Germline V CDR1 and CDR2: SGHKS, YYEKEE (reference sequence). The V end lost 3 bases, the J end lost 0 bases, and 16 bases lay between the germline ends. The CDR3 loop spans 16 amino acids. The CDR3, as DNA: TGTGCCAGCAGCTGGGACTGGGACGGGAGCTCCTACGAGCAGTACTTC. Its translation is CASSWDWDGSSYEQYF.

The rearrangement links TRBV5-1 to TRBJ1-1, with 8 bases lining up with TRBD1. Germline-derived CDR1 and CDR2 are SGHRS and YFSETQ. The length of the CDR3 is 16 residues. The junction had 15 bases not matched to a gene; V was cut back by 7 bases and J by 4 bases. Here the CDR3 reads CASSSEAGGSGTEAFF. In DNA, the CDR3 is TGCGCCAGCTCCTCTGAGGCAGGGGGCTCGGGCACTGAAGCTTTCTTT.

This CDR3 reads CASRSEHTEAFF. CDR3 bases: TGCGCCAGCCGTAGTGAGCACACTGAAGCTTTCTTT. The chain links TRBV5-1 to TRBJ1-1; no reliable D call. V gave up 7 bases and J gave up 3 bases, with 10 bases separating them. The V gene's germline CDR1 is SGHRS and CDR2 YFSETQ. CDR3 length: 12 residues.

The rearrangement links TRBV9 to TRBJ2-5; TRBD2 agrees at 12 bases. The CDR3 consists of 17 residues. Germline values: CDR1 SGDLS, CDR2 YYNGEE. Germline trimming cut 0 bases from V and 5 bases from J; bases unmatched to any gene: 8. In DNA form, the CDR3 reads TGTGCCAGCAGCGTAGACCCTAGCGGGGGGGCTGATGAGACCCAGTACTTC. It encodes CASSVDPSGGADETQYF.

This rearrangement joins TRBV19 to TRBJ2-3; D is perhaps TRBD2 (6 bases). The CDR3 totals 14 residues. V dropped 7 bases and J dropped 6 bases, with 17 bases sitting between them. The germline CDR1 and CDR2 sequences are LNHDA and SQIVND (reference sequence). Here the CDR3 DNA reads TGTGCCAGTACCGCGGGGAGGTTGACGGATACGCAGTATTTT. Protein: CASTAGRLTDTQYF.

V is TRBV7-2 and J is TRBJ2-1, with 7 bases lining up with TRBD2. The CDR3 length is 15 residues. J lost 0 bases, V lost 8 bases, and 7 bases had no gene match. Germline loops: CDR1 SGHTA, CDR2 FQGNSA. This CDR3 reads CASGKRGSSYNEQFF. The CDR3 region has the DNA TGTGCCAGCGGCAAGCGGGGTAGCTCCTACAATGAGCAGTTCTTC. The variable domain in full, with the rest retrieved from reference TRBV7-2 and TRBJ2-1, is GAGVSQSPSNKVTEKGKDVELRCDPISGHTALYWYRQSLGQGLEFLIYFQGNSAPDKSGLPSDRFSAERTGGSVSTLTIQRTQQEDSAVYLCASGKRGSSYNEQFFGPGTRLTVL.

The V gene is TRBV12-2, the J gene TRBJ1-2; no check of the table's D call, TRBD1, against the DNA was made. TRBV12-2 is classified as a pseudogene. The CDR3 length is 15 residues. The CDR3 DNA sequence: TGTGCAAGTCGCTACCAACAGGGGATTGACTATGGCTACACCTTC. It translates to CASRYQQGIDYGYTF.

This chain connects TRBV6-1 to TRBJ2-7; D perhaps matches TRBD1 (6 bases). V gave up 11 bases and J gave up 2 bases, with 13 bases separating them. The CDR3 covers 12 residues. CDR1 and CDR2 from the germline V gene are MNHNS and SASEGT. The CDR3 loop reads CAGGQEPYEQYF. In nucleotides, the CDR3 is TGTGCCGGGGGACAAGAACCCTACGAGCAGTACTTC.

The chain recombines TRBV13 with TRBJ1-1; 8 nucleotides match TRBD1. The trim removed 10 bases at V and 1 base at J, leaving 8 bases unmatched. CDR1 is PRHDT and CDR2 is FYEKMQ in the germline V gene (reference sequence). This CDR3 is 14 amino acids long. As DNA, the CDR3 is TGTGCCAACGCCAGGGGGCGACGGAACACTGAAGCTTTCTTT. Translated, it gives CANARGRRNTEAFF. The full variable domain, with the rest looked up from reference TRBV13 and TRBJ1-1, is AAGVIQSPRHLIKEKRETATLKCYPIPRHDTVYWYQQGPGQDPQFLISFYEKMQSDKGSIPDRFSAQQFSDYHSELNMSSLELGDSALYFCANARGRRNTEAFFGQGTRLTVV.

This sequence joins TRBV15 and TRBJ2-5, with a possible D match to TRBD2 (5 bases). CDR1 is LNHNV, CDR2 YYDKDF, per germline (reference sequence). Trimming took 0 bases from V and 4 from J, leaving 12 bases between them. The length of the CDR3 is 15 residues. The CDR3 region is CATSRDPEGGETQYF. The CDR3 DNA is TGTGCCACCAGCAGAGATCCGGAAGGAGGAGAGACCCAGTACTTC.

The chain links TRBV6-5 to TRBJ1-2; D gene uncertain. Germline V gene sequence: CDR1 MNHEY, CDR2 SVGAGI. The ends were cut back, 5 bases at V and 7 bases at J, with 17 bases in the middle. This CDR3 has 14 residues. DNA for the CDR3: TGTGCCAGCAGTCCCCGATTTGGTAATAGTGGCTACACCTTC. Encoded protein: CASSPRFGNSGYTF.